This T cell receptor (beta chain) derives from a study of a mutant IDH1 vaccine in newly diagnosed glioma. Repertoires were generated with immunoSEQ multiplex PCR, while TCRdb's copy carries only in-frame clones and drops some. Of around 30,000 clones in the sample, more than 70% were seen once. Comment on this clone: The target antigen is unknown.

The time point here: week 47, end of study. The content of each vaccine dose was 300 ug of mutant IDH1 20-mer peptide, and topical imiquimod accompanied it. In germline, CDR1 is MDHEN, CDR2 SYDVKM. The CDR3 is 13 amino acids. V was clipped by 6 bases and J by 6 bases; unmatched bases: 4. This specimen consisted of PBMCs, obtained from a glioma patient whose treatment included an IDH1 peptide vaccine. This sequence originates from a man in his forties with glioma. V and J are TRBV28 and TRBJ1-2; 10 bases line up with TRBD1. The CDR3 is CASSPTGGDGYTF. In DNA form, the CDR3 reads TGTGCCAGCAGCCCGACAGGGGGCGATGGCTACACCTTC.